The clone carrying this T cell receptor beta chain was detected ten times or more. Its specificity is unknown. This sample stems from a study of blood T cells in healthy people across ages. The study, taken as a whole, reports: There was a strong correlation between TCR beta diversity and naive T cell percentage. A greater number of naive CD4+ cells and higher diversity distinguished long-lived donors from aged donors.

Through a sample-barcoded 5' primer and a J-beta primer mix, a second PCR was run for roughly 6 to 12 cycles. Each CDR3 protein gets one entry after TCRdb re-called the 5' RACE reads with MiXCR. The sample has some 940,000 distinct CDR3 sequences; around 29% are singletons. In terms of origin and age, donors were healthy Caucasian individuals from Russia aged roughly 6 to 95. Deletions cut 4 bases from V and 4 bases from J, with 16 bases between. Germline lookup yields CDR1 SGHAT and CDR2 FQDESV (reference sequence). The CDR3 contains 15 residues. The sample was also reused in another study, on T cells of mothers and their children. From that paper: Three healthy Caucasian mothers gave samples, and so did their six children.

The source material was blood. The sequence derives from a middle-aged woman in good health. The chain joins TRBV11-1 to TRBJ2-5; perhaps D is TRBD1 or TRBD2 (5 bases each). CDR3 DNA: TGTGCCAGCAGCTGGACGGGACGGCCGACAGAGACCCAGTACTTC. Amino acid sequence: CASSWTGRPTETQYF.